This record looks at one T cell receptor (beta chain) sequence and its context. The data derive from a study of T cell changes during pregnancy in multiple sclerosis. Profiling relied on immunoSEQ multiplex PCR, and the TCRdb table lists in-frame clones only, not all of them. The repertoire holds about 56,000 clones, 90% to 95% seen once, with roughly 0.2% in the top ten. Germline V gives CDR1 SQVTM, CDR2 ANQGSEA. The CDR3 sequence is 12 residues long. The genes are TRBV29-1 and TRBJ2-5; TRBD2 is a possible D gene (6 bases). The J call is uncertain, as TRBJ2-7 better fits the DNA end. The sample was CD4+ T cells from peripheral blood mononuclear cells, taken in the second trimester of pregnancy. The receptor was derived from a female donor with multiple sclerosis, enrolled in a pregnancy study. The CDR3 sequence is CSVGGVRSEQYF. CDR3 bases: TGCAGCGTTGGGGGGGTCAGGAGCGAGCAGTACTTC.